This T cell receptor (beta chain) emerged from a study of T-cell memory formation after mild COVID-19. TCRdb analysed the 5' RACE reads with MiXCR anew, one entry per CDR3 protein. The sample consists of roughly 180,000 distinct CDR3 sequences, roughly 18% of them appearing once. With regard to this clonotype: The germline gene is not matched at one end of the junction; a read error may be the cause.

The source material was PBMCs or a T cell subset sorted from them (not recorded which). The source of this sequence is a man aged 18-30 years who had mild COVID-19 (a few samples of this study predate the infection). Cell type and time point are not known.

In DNA form, the CDR3 reads TGCAGTGCTAGCGGGGGCAACCAGCCCCAGCATTTT. It specifies CSASGGNQPQHF. This rearrangement joins TRBV20-1 to TRBJ1-5, with D perhaps TRBD1 (6 bases). The CDR3 is 12 amino acids. Germline V gene data show CDR1 as DFQATT and CDR2 as SNEGSKA (reference sequence).